These 14 T cell receptor beta chains were sequenced from one sample in a study of T cell repertoires in ileal Crohn's disease. TCRdb's copy holds only in-frame clones and misses some; the assay was immunoSEQ multiplex PCR. Here the sample spans 8,000 or so clones, under 85% being singletons. The sample was ileal tissue. The receptors were gathered from an adult with Crohn's disease.

The J gene is TRBJ2-1, the V gene TRBV5-4; D is possibly TRBD2 (7 bases). Germline CDR1 and CDR2: SGHNT and YYREEE (reference sequence). The CDR3 length is 16 residues. V was trimmed by 2 bases and J by 9 bases, leaving 21 bases between them. CDR3 nucleotide sequence: TGTGCCAGCAGCTTAGACCCTGGGGGGGGCCGGGGTGAGCAGTTCTTC. Amino acids: CASSLDPGGGRGEQFF.

This chain connects TRBV2 to TRBJ1-2, with a weak D call TRBD1 (5 bases). This CDR3 spans 15 amino acids. With 6 bases removed from V and 0 bases from J, the gap between germline ends came to 14 bases. CDR1 is SNHLY and CDR2 is FYNNEI in the germline V gene. The CDR3 DNA sequence: TGTGCCAGCAGCTCCCCCGACAGTACTAACTATGGCTACACCTTC. Translated: CASSSPDSTNYGYTF.

This sequence joins TRBV4-3 and TRBJ2-3; 16 bases fit TRBD2. The CDR3 totals 18 residues. Germline trimming cut 0 bases from V and 5 bases from J; bases unmatched to any gene: 5. Germline assignment: CDR1 LGHNA and CDR2 YSLEER. This CDR3 reads CASSQEGLAGGRVDTQYF. In DNA, the CDR3 is TGCGCCAGCAGCCAAGAGGGACTAGCGGGGGGGCGGGTAGATACGCAGTATTTT.

The chain links TRBV27 to TRBJ1-3; D is undetermined. The CDR3 extends over 15 amino acids. Germline V gives CDR1 MNHEY, CDR2 SMNVEV (reference sequence). With 2 bases removed from V and 8 bases from J, the gap between germline ends came to 16 bases. This chain's CDR3 is CASSLSSGGRDTIYF. As DNA, the CDR3 is TGTGCCAGCAGTTTAAGCTCCGGCGGGAGGGACACCATATATTTT.

This chain links TRBV11-2 with TRBJ1-1; 8 bases are a match to TRBD1. The CDR3 sequence is 16 residues long. Trimming at V came to 5 bases and at J to 1 base, leaving 9 bases not matched to a gene. Germline V gene data show CDR1 as SGHAT and CDR2 as FQNNGV. CDR3 DNA sequence: TGTGCCAGCAGCCCCCGGACAGGGCTGACGAACACTGAAGCTTTCTTT. Its translation is CASSPRTGLTNTEAFF. Looking up the rest from reference TRBV11-2 and TRBJ1-1 gives the full variable domain: EAGVAQSPRYKIIEKRQSVAFWCNPISGHATLYWYQQILGQGPKLLIQFQNNGVVDDSQLPKDRFSAERLKGVDSTLKIQPAKLEDSAVYLCASSPRTGLTNTEAFFGQGTRLTVV.

This clone was counted between two and nine times. Germline and junction disagree at one end, which may indicate a read error. This rearrangement joins TRBV5-4 to TRBJ2-7; possible D gene TRBD2, 5 bases. The CDR3 is made up of 13 amino acids. Germline CDR1 is SGHNT and CDR2 is YYREEE (reference sequence). In DNA form, the CDR3 reads TGTGCCAGCAGCTTTCCGGGATCCTCCGAGCAGTACTTC. Encoded protein: CASSFPGSSEQYF.

The chain employs TRBV2 and TRBJ2-3, with 11 bases fitting TRBD2. CDR3 length equals 14 residues. Germline V gene lookup returns CDR1 SNHLY and CDR2 FYNNEI. After removal of 8 bases from V and 2 bases from J, the junction contained 3 bases not matched to a gene. CDR3 in amino acids: CASLAGGNTDTQYF. The CDR3, as DNA: TGTGCCAGCTTAGCGGGGGGGAACACAGATACGCAGTATTTT.

This chain links TRBV5-8 with TRBJ2-5; 10 bases are shared with TRBD1. V lost 2 bases to trimming and J lost 4 bases; unmatched junction nucleotides: 11. Germline V gene sequence: CDR1 SGHTS, CDR2 YDEGEE. The length of the CDR3 is 17 residues. The CDR3 spells CASSLMKTGGRGETQYF. CDR3 in DNA: TGTGCCAGCAGCTTAATGAAGACAGGGGGCCGTGGAGAGACCCAGTACTTC.

This clone has just one count. The genes are TRBV7-8 and TRBJ1-1; D might be TRBD1 (6 bases). The V end lost 1 base, the J end lost 1 base, and 16 bases lay between the germline ends. CDR1 and CDR2 from the germline V gene are SGHVS and FQNEAQ. The CDR3 has 17 residues. As DNA, the CDR3 is TGTGCCAGCAGCTTAGGATACGGACAGATCCAGAACACTGAAGCTTTCTTT. This translates into CASSLGYGQIQNTEAFF.

The chain has TRBV5-1 and TRBJ1-1, with D perhaps matching TRBD1 (5 bases). Trimming cost V 2 bases and J 10 bases, with 15 bases left between them. Germline V CDR1 and CDR2: SGHRS, YFSETQ. CDR3 length: 13 residues. CDR3 bases: TGCGCCAGCAGCTTACCCAGGGCATCAATAGCTTTCTTT. This codes for CASSLPRASIAFF.

The chain links TRBV30 to TRBJ1-4; D gene unclear. Germline V gene lookup returns CDR1 GTSNPN and CDR2 SVGIG (reference sequence). With 1 base removed from V and 8 bases from J, the gap between germline ends came to 8 bases. The length of the CDR3 is 12 residues. The chain's CDR3 is CAWSGLPEKLFF. The CDR3 bases are TGTGCCTGGAGTGGACTTCCAGAAAAACTGTTTTTT.

The V gene is TRBV4-1, the J gene TRBJ1-6; 11 bases match TRBD1. V lost 3 bases to trimming and J lost 0 bases; unmatched junction nucleotides: 10. CDR3 length equals 20 residues. Germline V gives CDR1 MGHRA, CDR2 YSYEKL. The CDR3 nucleotides are TGCGCCAGCAGCCAGTACCTAGTCGGGACAGGGGGCTCCTATAATTCACCCCTCCACTTT. Its protein is CASSQYLVGTGGSYNSPLHF.

This rearrangement joins TRBV15 to TRBJ2-2, with 10 bases fitting TRBD2. The CDR3 has 18 amino acids. Germline-derived CDR1 and CDR2 are LNHNV and YYDKDF (reference sequence). V shed 0 bases and J 6 bases; nucleotides not matched to a gene: 10. CDR3 bases: TGTGCCACCAGCAGAGATCTCAGCGGGGGGGCCATCCCCGGGGAGCTGTTTTTT. This gives the protein CATSRDLSGGAIPGELFF. The full variable domain, rest sourced from reference TRBV15 and TRBJ2-2, is DAMVIQNPRYQVTQFGKPVTLSCSQTLNHNVMYWYQQKSSQAPKLLFHYYDKDFNNEADTPDNFQSRRPNTSFCFLDIRSPGLGDTAMYLCATSRDLSGGAIPGELFFGEGSRLTVL.

The chain employs TRBV5-1 and TRBJ2-3; 10 bases align to TRBD1. This CDR3 is 16 amino acids long. Germline CDR1 and CDR2: SGHRS and YFSETQ. V gave up 4 bases and J gave up 4 bases; unmatched junction bases: 9. The CDR3 DNA is TGCGCCAGCAGCCTGGGACAGGGGAAGATCGCAGATACGCAGTATTTT. Residues: CASSLGQGKIADTQYF. Looking up the rest from reference TRBV5-1 and TRBJ2-3 gives the full variable domain: KAGVTQTPRYLIKTRGQQVTLSCSPISGHRSVSWYQQTPGQGLQFLFEYFSETQRNKGNFPGRFSGRQFSNSRSEMNVSTLELGDSALYLCASSLGQGKIADTQYFGPGTRLTVL.